Below are 27 T cell receptor beta chains sequenced from a single sample in a study of T cells in Graves' hyperthyroidism and ophthalmopathy. The TCR beta CDR3 regions underwent amplification using RNA transcripts as the source. With the HTBI primer set, the TCR CDR3 went through a first round of RT-PCR. TCRdb ran MiXCR on the multiplex PCR reads and lists one entry per CDR3 protein. The table lists roughly 300,000 distinct CDR3 sequences, under 25% of them singletons, with around half in the top ten. Sequenced input: blood. These receptors came from a woman in her forties or fifties with Graves' hyperthyroidism.

The gene calls are TRBV2 and TRBJ1-4; D remains ambiguous. The CDR3 contains 15 residues. The V end lost 8 bases, the J end lost 1 base, and 14 bases lay between the germline ends. Per germline, CDR1 SNHLY and CDR2 FYNNEI. The chain's CDR3 is CASLREELTNEKLFF. Here the CDR3 DNA reads TGTGCCAGCTTAAGGGAAGAATTAACTAATGAAAAACTGTTTTTT.

The chain employs TRBV19 and TRBJ1-5; D is perhaps TRBD1 (5 bases). The ends were cut back, 6 bases at V and 0 bases at J, with 6 bases in the middle. The germline V gene encodes CDR1 LNHDA and CDR2 SQIVND (reference sequence). CDR3 length equals 13 residues. CDR3 nucleotides: TGTGCCAGTAGGGACATTAGCAATCAGCCCCAGCATTTT. This translates into CASRDISNQPQHF.

This clonotype showed up many times. The gene calls are TRBV30 and TRBJ1-1; D call uncertain. Trimming took off 4 bases at V and 2 bases at J, with 8 bases between the two ends. CDR3 length equals 12 residues. Germline V lookup: CDR1 GTSNPN, CDR2 SVGIG (reference sequence). The CDR3 coding sequence is TGTGCCTGGAACATGGGTAACACTGAAGCTTTCTTT. Encoded protein: CAWNMGNTEAFF.

This clonotype occurred many times. The chain recombines TRBV29-1 with TRBJ1-1; no clear D gene. The CDR3 has 13 amino acids. Germline CDR1 is SQVTM and CDR2 is ANQGSEA. Between the trimmed V and J ends, which lost 5 bases and 1 base, there was a span of 11 bases. The CDR3 sequence is CSVLGPTNTEAFF. The CDR3, as DNA: TGCAGCGTTCTTGGACCTACGAACACTGAAGCTTTCTTT.

The chain carries TRBV7-9 and TRBJ2-1, with a possible D match to TRBD2 (5 bases). Trimming removed 4 bases from V and 8 bases from J, with 9 bases in between. The length of the CDR3 is 12 residues. Germline V gene data show CDR1 as SEHNR and CDR2 as FQNEAQ (reference sequence). CDR3 coding DNA: TGTGCCAGCAGCTGGGTGGGAGATGAGCAGTTCTTC. Translation: CASSWVGDEQFF.

This rearrangement joins TRBV11-2 to TRBJ2-5; unclear D gene. CDR1 SGHAT and CDR2 FQNNGV come from the germline V gene. V lost 6 bases and J 5 bases, leaving 13 bases between the germline ends. The length of the CDR3 is 13 residues. In DNA form, the CDR3 reads TGTGCCAGCAGGGGCACCTATGGGGAGACCCAGTACTTC. Protein: CASRGTYGETQYF.

A few counts support this clonotype. V usage is TRBV28 and J usage is TRBJ1-6; TRBD1 matches 9 bases. The V and J ends lost 7 bases and 6 bases, in that order; junction bases with no gene match: 4. This CDR3 spans 14 amino acids. CDR1 is MDHEN and CDR2 is SYDVKM in the germline V gene. CDR3 coding DNA: TGTGCCAGCACAATGGGACAGGGTAATTCACCCCTCCACTTT. Its protein is CASTMGQGNSPLHF.

The table lists this clonotype with a few counts. The chain joins TRBV9 to TRBJ2-5; no definite D call. Looked up from germline, CDR1 is SGDLS and CDR2 is YYNGEE. The CDR3 runs to 13 residues. V was shortened by 1 base and J by 4 bases, with 8 bases between the two germline ends. CDR3 sequence reads: CASSVNPGETQYF. The CDR3 bases are TGTGCCAGCAGCGTAAACCCGGGAGAGACCCAGTACTTC.

This clonotype was picked up many times. The rearrangement uses TRBV20-1 and TRBJ2-5, with 9 bases aligning to TRBD2. Germline assignment: CDR1 DFQATT and CDR2 SNEGSKA (reference sequence). This CDR3 is 16 amino acids long. J lost 2 bases, V lost 0 bases, and 7 bases had no gene match. DNA for the CDR3: TGCAGTGCTAGAGAGGGGCTAGCGGGGCTACAAGAGACCCAGTACTTC. This codes for CSAREGLAGLQETQYF.

This rearrangement joins TRBV7-3 to TRBJ2-3, with D perhaps being TRBD1 or TRBD2 (5 bases each). The CDR3 loop spans 14 amino acids. Germline loops: CDR1 SGHTA, CDR2 FQGTGA. V was pared by 1 base and J by 3 bases, with 8 bases between. The CDR3 DNA reads TGTGCCAGCAGCTTAATGGGGACGACAGATACGCAGTATTTT. Its translation: CASSLMGTTDTQYF.

This clonotype was counted between two and nine times. This chain connects TRBV20-1 to TRBJ2-2, with 7 positions matching TRBD1. The junction had 5 bases not matched to a gene; V was cut back by 6 bases and J by 1 base. Germline V gene lookup returns CDR1 DFQATT and CDR2 SNEGSKA (reference sequence). The CDR3 covers 14 residues. CDR3 residues: CSAIWTGNTGELFF. CDR3 DNA sequence: TGCAGTGCCATTTGGACAGGGAACACCGGGGAGCTGTTTTTT.

The chain joins TRBV7-9 to TRBJ2-3; TRBD1 matches 7 bases. The CDR3 runs 14 residues. Germline V gene data show CDR1 as SEHNR and CDR2 as FQNEAQ (reference sequence). The V and J ends lost 7 bases and 2 bases, in that order; junction bases with no gene match: 6. The CDR3 region is CASKGARVTDTQYF. The CDR3 DNA is TGTGCCAGCAAGGGGGCAAGGGTCACAGATACGCAGTATTTT.

This clonotype has more than one count but fewer than ten. Possible read error: a much larger clone is one base away. This sequence joins TRBV2 and TRBJ2-5, with 10 bases that match TRBD2. Trimming removed 2 bases from V and 4 bases from J; junction bases left unmatched: 7. Germline assignment: CDR1 SNHLY and CDR2 FYNNEI. The CDR3 runs to 16 residues. CDR3 nucleotides: TGTGCCAGCAGTGAAAGATCTAGCGGGAGCGGAGAGACCCAGTACTTC. Translating gives CASSERSSGSGETQYF.

The chain couples TRBV2 to TRBJ2-7; 14 nucleotides align to TRBD2. The germline V gene encodes CDR1 SNHLY and CDR2 FYNNEI. CDR3 length: 18 residues. The junction had 12 bases not matched to a gene; V was cut back by 6 bases and J by 2 bases. The chain's CDR3 is CASSQEGLAGVWTYEQYF. In DNA form, the CDR3 reads TGTGCCAGCAGCCAAGAGGGACTAGCGGGGGTATGGACCTACGAGCAGTACTTC. Full variable domain (remainder filled in from reference TRBV2 and TRBJ2-7): EPEVTQTPSHQVTQMGQEVILRCVPISNHLYFYWYRQILGQKVEFLVSFYNNEISEKSEIFDDQFSVERPDGSNFTLKIRSTKLEDSAMYFCASSQEGLAGVWTYEQYFGPGTRLTVT.

To note about this clonotype: A single base separates this from a much larger clone, so it may be a read error. The CDR3: CASSSQGTTGTQYF. CDR3 nucleotides: TGTGCCAGCTCGAGCCAAGGGACCACAGGTACGCAGTATTTT. The J gene is TRBJ2-3, the V gene TRBV18; D is possibly TRBD1 or TRBD2 (5 bases each). Per germline, CDR1 KGHSH and CDR2 LQKENI. CDR3 length: 14 amino acids.

This clonotype was seen ten or more times. The chain is built from TRBV19 and TRBJ1-5; D is undetermined. The CDR3 covers 15 residues. Trimming took 9 bases from V and 1 from J, leaving 16 bases between them. Germline V gives CDR1 LNHDA, CDR2 SQIVND (reference sequence). The CDR3 sequence: CASSIEVSSNQPQHF. The CDR3 coding sequence is TGTGCCAGCAGCATAGAGGTATCGAGCAATCAGCCCCAGCATTTT.

The sample holds a few counts of this clonotype. This chain uses TRBV9 with TRBJ2-7; tentative D call: TRBD1 (6 bases). Trimming removed 0 bases at V and 5 bases at J, with 15 bases between. The CDR3 spans 15 residues. Germline V gene lookup returns CDR1 SGDLS and CDR2 YYNGEE. The CDR3 bases are TGTGCCAGCAGCGTAGGGTCGTCAGGGGAGAACGAGCAGTACTTC. Translation: CASSVGSSGENEQYF.

CDR3 sequence (DNA): TGTGCCAGCAGTGAGTGGAGGGGACAAGAGACCCAGTACTTC. This encodes CASSEWRGQETQYF. The chain recombines TRBV6-1 with TRBJ2-5; D possibly corresponds to TRBD2 (6 bases). CDR1 and CDR2 from the germline V gene are MNHNS and SASEGT. This CDR3 comprises 14 residues. Trimming removed 3 bases from V and 2 bases from J, with 10 bases in between.

The chain carries TRBV28 and TRBJ2-7; a possible D gene is TRBD1 (7 bases). The CDR3 has 15 amino acids. Germline CDR1 MDHEN, CDR2 SYDVKM. Between the trimmed V and J ends, which lost 1 base and 5 bases, there was a span of 15 bases. This CDR3 reads CASSLLGGRGNEQYF. Written as DNA, the CDR3 is TGTGCCAGCAGTTTATTGGGGGGCAGGGGGAACGAGCAGTACTTC.

V usage is TRBV11-2 and J usage is TRBJ2-5, with 9 bases matching TRBD2. The CDR3 covers 17 residues. The V gene's germline CDR1 is SGHAT and CDR2 FQNNGV. V lost 1 base and J lost 1; bases outside the gene matches: 7. DNA for the CDR3: TGTGCCAGCAGCTTAGCGCTCCGCGGGGGGGCCCAAGAGACCCAGTACTTC. Protein sequence: CASSLALRGGAQETQYF. The variable domain in full, completed from reference TRBV11-2 and TRBJ2-5, reads EAGVAQSPRYKIIEKRQSVAFWCNPISGHATLYWYQQILGQGPKLLIQFQNNGVVDDSQLPKDRFSAERLKGVDSTLKIQPAKLEDSAVYLCASSLALRGGAQETQYFGPGTRLLVL.

About this clonotype: One junction end disagrees with the germline gene, perhaps due to a read error. The chain is built from TRBV28 and TRBJ2-7; D is unresolved. CDR1 and CDR2 (germline): MDHEN, SYDVKM. CDR3 length: 11 residues. DNA of the CDR3: TGTGTCAGCAGTTTAGACTACGAGCAGTACTTC. Translation gives CVSSLDYEQYF. The full variable domain, completed using reference TRBV28 and TRBJ2-7, is DVKVTQSSRYLVKRTGEKVFLECVQDMDHENMFWYRQDPGLGLRLIYFSYDVKMKEKGDIPEGYSVSREKKERFSLILESASTNQTSMYLCVSSLDYEQYFGPGTRLTVT.

The sample holds many counts of this clonotype. The V and J genes are TRBV5-1 and TRBJ1-1, with 7 bases matching TRBD1. The germline V gene has CDR1 SGHRS and CDR2 YFSETQ. V lost 1 base to trimming and J lost 1 base; unmatched junction nucleotides: 1. The CDR3 has 14 amino acids. The DNA of the CDR3 is TGCGCCAGCAGCTTGCGGACAGGGAACACTGAAGCTTTCTTT. Its protein is CASSLRTGNTEAFF.

This clonotype was found many times. The V gene is TRBV7-2, the J gene TRBJ2-6; a weak D match, TRBD1 (5 bases). Germline V gives CDR1 SGHTA, CDR2 FQGNSA. Trimming shortened V by 3 bases and J by 3 bases, and 15 bases separated the two germline ends. This CDR3 region has 17 residues. CDR3 region: CASSFRGQNFGANVLTF. The DNA for the CDR3 is TGTGCCAGCAGCTTTAGGGGTCAGAATTTTGGGGCCAACGTCCTGACTTTC. Drawing the rest from reference TRBV7-2 and TRBJ2-6, the complete variable domain is GAGVSQSPSNKVTEKGKDVELRCDPISGHTALYWYRQSLGQGLEFLIYFQGNSAPDKSGLPSDRFSAERTGGSVSTLTIQRTQQEDSAVYLCASSFRGQNFGANVLTFGAGSRLTVL.

The rearrangement joins TRBV27 to TRBJ2-7; 7 bases align to TRBD1. The V gene's germline CDR1 is MNHEY and CDR2 SMNVEV (reference sequence). CDR3 length: 13 residues. After removal of 6 bases from V and 0 bases from J, the junction contained 2 bases not matched to a gene. This chain's CDR3 is CASRGQFSYEQYF. The CDR3, as DNA: TGTGCCAGCAGGGGACAGTTCTCCTACGAGCAGTACTTC.

The CDR3 nucleotides read TGTGCCAGCAGTCGGGACAGGTGGGAGACCCAGTACTTC. Amino acids: CASSRDRWETQYF. The V call is TRBV28, the J call TRBJ2-5; 8 positions agree with TRBD1. The CDR3 is 13 residues long. The ends lost 5 bases at V and 5 bases at J; junction bases unmatched: 4. Germline V gives CDR1 MDHEN, CDR2 SYDVKM.

The table lists this clonotype with a few counts. The rearrangement uses TRBV13 and TRBJ1-5, with D unresolved. The germline V gene encodes CDR1 PRHDT and CDR2 FYEKMQ (reference sequence). This CDR3 contains 14 residues. V was shortened by 0 bases and J by 3 bases, with 6 bases between the two germline ends. CDR3 DNA sequence: TGTGCCAGCAGCTTAGGTCATCCCAATCAGCCCCAGCATTTT. Residues: CASSLGHPNQPQHF.

This clonotype occurred many times. The V gene is TRBV7-9, the J gene TRBJ2-3; 11 bases are a match to TRBD2. V lost 5 bases and J lost 4; bases outside the gene matches: 8. The germline V gene has CDR1 SEHNR and CDR2 FQNEAQ (reference sequence). This CDR3 is built from 16 residues. CDR3 DNA: TGTGCCAGCAGCCCTTCTAGCGGGAGGTCCCCAGATACGCAGTATTTT. This gives the protein CASSPSSGRSPDTQYF.